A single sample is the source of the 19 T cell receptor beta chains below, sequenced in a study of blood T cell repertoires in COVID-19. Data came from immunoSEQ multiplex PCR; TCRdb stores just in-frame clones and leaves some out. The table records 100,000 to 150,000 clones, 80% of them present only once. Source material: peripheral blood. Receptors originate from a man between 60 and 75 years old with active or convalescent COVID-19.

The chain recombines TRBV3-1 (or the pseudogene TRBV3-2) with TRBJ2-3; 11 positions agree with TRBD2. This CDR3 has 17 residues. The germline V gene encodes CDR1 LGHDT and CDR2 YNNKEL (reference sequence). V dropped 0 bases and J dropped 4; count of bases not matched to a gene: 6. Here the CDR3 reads CASSQETSGRWADTQYF. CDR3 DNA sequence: TGTGCCAGCAGCCAAGAAACTAGCGGGAGATGGGCAGATACGCAGTATTTT.

The CDR3 sequence: CASSAGQGAETQYF. The CDR3, as DNA: TGCGCCAGCAGCGCGGGACAGGGAGCAGAGACCCAGTACTTC. The chain is built from TRBV5-1 and TRBJ2-5, with TRBD1 matching 9 bases. CDR3 length: 14 amino acids. J gave up 4 bases and V 4 bases, and 5 bases lay outside the gene matches. Germline V gene lookup returns CDR1 SGHRS and CDR2 YFSETQ.

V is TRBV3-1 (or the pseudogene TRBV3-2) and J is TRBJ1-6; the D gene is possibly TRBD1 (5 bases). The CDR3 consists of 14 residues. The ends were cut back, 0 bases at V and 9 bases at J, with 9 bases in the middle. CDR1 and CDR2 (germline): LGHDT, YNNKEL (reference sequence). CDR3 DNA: TGTGCCAGCAGCCAAGACAGGGTGGCTTCACCCCTCCACTTT. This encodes CASSQDRVASPLHF.

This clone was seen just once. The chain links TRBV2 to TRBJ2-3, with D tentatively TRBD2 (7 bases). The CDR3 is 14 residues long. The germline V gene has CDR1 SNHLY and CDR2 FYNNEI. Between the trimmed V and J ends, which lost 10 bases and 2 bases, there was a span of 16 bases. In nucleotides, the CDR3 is TGTGCCACTAAGGGGGGGACCTTCACAGATACGCAGTATTTT. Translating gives CATKGGTFTDTQYF.

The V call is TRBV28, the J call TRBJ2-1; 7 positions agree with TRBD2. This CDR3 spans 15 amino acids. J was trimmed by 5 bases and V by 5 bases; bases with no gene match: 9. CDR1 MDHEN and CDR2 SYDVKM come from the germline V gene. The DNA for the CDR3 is TGTGCCAGCAGTCCGCTAGCGGAGACGGACAATGAGCAGTTCTTC. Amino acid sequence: CASSPLAETDNEQFF.

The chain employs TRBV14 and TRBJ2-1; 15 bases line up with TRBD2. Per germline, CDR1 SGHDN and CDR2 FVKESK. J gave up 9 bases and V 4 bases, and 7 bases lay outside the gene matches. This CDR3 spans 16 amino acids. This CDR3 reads CASSPGLAGGGGEQFF. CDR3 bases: TGTGCCAGCAGCCCGGGACTAGCGGGAGGCGGAGGTGAGCAGTTCTTC.

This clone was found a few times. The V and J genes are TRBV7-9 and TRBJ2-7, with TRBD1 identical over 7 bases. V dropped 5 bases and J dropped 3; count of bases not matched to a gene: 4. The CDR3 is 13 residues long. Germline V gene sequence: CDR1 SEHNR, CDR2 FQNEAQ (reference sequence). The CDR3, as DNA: TGTGCCAGCAGCGACAGGGTGCTCTACGAGCAGTACTTC. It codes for CASSDRVLYEQYF.

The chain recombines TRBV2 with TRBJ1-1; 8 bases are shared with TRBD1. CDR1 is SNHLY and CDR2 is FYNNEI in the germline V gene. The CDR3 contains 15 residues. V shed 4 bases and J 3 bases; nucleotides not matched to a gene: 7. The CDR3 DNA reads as TGTGCCAGCAGTGTACGGACAGGGCCGGACACTGAAGCTTTCTTT. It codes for CASSVRTGPDTEAFF.

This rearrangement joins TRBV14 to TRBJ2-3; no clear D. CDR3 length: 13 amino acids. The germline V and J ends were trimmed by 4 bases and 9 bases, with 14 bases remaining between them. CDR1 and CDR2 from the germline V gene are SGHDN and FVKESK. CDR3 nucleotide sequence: TGTGCCAGCAGCCCCTACGGTCGCGGAACGCAGTATTTT. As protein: CASSPYGRGTQYF.

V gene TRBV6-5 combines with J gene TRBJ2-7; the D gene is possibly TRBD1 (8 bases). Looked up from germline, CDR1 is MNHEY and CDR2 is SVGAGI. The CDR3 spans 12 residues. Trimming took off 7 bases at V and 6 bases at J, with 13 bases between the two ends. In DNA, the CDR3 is TGTGCCAGCAAGAACAGGGGGGGCGAGCAGTACTTC. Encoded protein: CASKNRGGEQYF.

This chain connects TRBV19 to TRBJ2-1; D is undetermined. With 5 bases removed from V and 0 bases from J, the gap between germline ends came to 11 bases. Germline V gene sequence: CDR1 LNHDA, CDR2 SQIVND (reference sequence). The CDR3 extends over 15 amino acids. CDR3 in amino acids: CASSLIVLSYNEQFF. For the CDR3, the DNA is TGTGCCAGTAGTTTAATAGTACTCTCCTACAATGAGCAGTTCTTC.

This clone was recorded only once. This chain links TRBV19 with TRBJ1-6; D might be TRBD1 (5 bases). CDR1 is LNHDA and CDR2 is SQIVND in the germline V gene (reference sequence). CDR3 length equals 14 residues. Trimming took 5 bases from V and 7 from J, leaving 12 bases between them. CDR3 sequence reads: CASSAGPLNSPLHF. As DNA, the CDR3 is TGTGCCAGTAGTGCGGGACCGCTGAATTCACCCCTCCACTTT. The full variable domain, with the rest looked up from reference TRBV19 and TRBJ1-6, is DGGITQSPKYLFRKEGQNVTLSCEQNLNHDAMYWYRQDPGQGLRLIYYSQIVNDFQKGDIAEGYSVSREKKESFPLTVTSAQKNPTAFYLCASSAGPLNSPLHFGNGTRLTVT.

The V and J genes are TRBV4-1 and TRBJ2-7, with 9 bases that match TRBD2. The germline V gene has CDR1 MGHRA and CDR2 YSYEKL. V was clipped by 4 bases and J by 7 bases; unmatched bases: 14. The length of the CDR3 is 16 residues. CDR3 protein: CASSRNGREGREEQYF. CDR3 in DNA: TGCGCCAGCAGCCGGAATGGGCGGGAGGGCCGCGAAGAGCAGTACTTC.

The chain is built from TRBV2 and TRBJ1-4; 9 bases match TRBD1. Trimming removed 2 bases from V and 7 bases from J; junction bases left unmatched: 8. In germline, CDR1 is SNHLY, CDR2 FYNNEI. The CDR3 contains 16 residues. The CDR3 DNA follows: TGTGCCAGCAGTGAACTTTTACAGGGGGCCGGTGAAAAACTGTTTTTT. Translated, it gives CASSELLQGAGEKLFF.

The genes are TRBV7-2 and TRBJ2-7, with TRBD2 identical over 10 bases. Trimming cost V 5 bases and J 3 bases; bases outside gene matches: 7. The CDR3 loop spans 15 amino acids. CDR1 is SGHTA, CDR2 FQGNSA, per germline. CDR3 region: CASSRRASGGYEQYF. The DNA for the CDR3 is TGTGCCAGCAGCCGGAGAGCTAGCGGGGGCTACGAGCAGTACTTC.

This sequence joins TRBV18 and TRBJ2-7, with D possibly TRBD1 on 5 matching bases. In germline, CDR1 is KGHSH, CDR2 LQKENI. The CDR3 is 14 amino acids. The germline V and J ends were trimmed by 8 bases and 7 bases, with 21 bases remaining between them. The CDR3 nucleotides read TGTGCCAGCCAAGTCAGGGCTTCGTTGGAAGAGCAGTACTTC. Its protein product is CASQVRASLEEQYF. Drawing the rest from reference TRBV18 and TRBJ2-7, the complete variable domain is NAGVMQNPRHLVRRRGQEARLRCSPMKGHSHVYWYRQLPEEGLKFMVYLQKENIIDESGMPKERFSAEFPKEGPSILRIQQVVRGDSAAYFCASQVRASLEEQYFGPGTRLTVT.

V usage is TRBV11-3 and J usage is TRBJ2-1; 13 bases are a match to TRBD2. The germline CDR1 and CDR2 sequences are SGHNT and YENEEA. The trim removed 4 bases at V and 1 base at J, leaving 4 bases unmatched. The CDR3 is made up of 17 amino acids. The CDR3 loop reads CASSSSGLAGSYNEQFF. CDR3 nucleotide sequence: TGTGCCAGCAGCTCCTCGGGACTAGCGGGATCCTACAATGAGCAGTTCTTC.

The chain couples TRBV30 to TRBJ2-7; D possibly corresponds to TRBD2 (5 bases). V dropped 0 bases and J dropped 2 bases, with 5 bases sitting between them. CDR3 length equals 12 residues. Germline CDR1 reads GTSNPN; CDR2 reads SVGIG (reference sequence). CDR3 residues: CAWSVGAYEQYF. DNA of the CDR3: TGTGCCTGGAGTGTGGGAGCCTACGAGCAGTACTTC.

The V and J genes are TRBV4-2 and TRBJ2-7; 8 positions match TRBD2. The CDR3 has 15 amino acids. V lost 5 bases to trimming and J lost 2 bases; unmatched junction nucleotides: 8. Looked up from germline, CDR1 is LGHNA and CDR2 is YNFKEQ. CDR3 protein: CASSEPGGRAYEQYF. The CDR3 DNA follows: TGTGCCAGCAGCGAGCCGGGGGGGCGGGCCTACGAGCAGTACTTC.